Listed here are 2 T cell receptor beta chains from one sample, sequenced in a study of T cell repertoires in cytomegalovirus infection. One entry per CDR3 protein results from TCRdb running MiXCR on the reads. The table records 400,000 or so distinct CDR3 sequences, roughly 30% of them present only once. Sample: PBMCs. The receptors come from a human donor in good health (CMV status not recorded). Some clones in this sample may be carry-over from other donors' samples.

A few counts support this clonotype. V and J are TRBV27 and TRBJ2-1; D could derive from TRBD1 or TRBD2 (6 bases each). The CDR3 has 13 residues. The V gene lost 7 bases and the J gene lost 9 bases, with 16 bases spanning the gap. CDR1 and CDR2 from the germline V gene are MNHEY and SMNVEV (reference sequence). The CDR3 DNA sequence: TGTGCCAGCACCCTTACAGGGACTGGTGAGCAGTTCTTC. It yields the protein CASTLTGTGEQFF.

The CDR3 coding sequence is TGCAGCACATTACCGGGACAACACACAGATACGCAGTATTTT. Translation: CSTLPGQHTDTQYF. This sequence joins TRBV29-1 and TRBJ2-3; D might be TRBD1 (6 bases). CDR3 length: 14 residues. Germline CDR1 reads SQVTM; CDR2 reads ANQGSEA. The V end was cut by 8 bases, the J end by 2 bases, with 17 bases between.